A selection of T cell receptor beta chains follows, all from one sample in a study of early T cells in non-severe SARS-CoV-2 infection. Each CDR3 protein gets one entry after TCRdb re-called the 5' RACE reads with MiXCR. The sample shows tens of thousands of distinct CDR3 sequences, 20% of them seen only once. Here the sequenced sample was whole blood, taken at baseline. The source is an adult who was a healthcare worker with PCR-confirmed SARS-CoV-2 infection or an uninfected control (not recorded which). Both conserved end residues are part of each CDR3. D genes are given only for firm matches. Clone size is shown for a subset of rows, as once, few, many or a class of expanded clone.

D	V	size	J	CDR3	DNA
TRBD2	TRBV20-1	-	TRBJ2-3	CSARGSGGDTQYF	TGCAGTGCTAGAGGTAGCGGGGGAGATACGCAGTATTTT
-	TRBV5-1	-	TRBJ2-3	CASSLWDGVDDTQYF	TGCGCCAGCAGCTTGTGGGACGGTGTAGATGATACGCAGTATTTT
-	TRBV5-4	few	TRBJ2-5	CASSPPGLRETQYF	TGTGCCAGCAGCCCGCCGGGGCTAAGGGAGACCCAGTACTTC
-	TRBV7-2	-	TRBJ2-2	CASSFMGLNTGELFF	TGTGCCAGCAGCTTTATGGGTCTTAACACCGGGGAGCTGTTTTTT
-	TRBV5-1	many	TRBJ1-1	CASSLVGENTEAFF	TGCGCCAGCAGCTTGGTAGGGGAGAACACTGAAGCTTTCTTT
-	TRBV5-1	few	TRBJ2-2	CASSFESGRSLFF	TGCGCCAGCAGTTTCGAATCGGGACGGTCGCTGTTTTTT
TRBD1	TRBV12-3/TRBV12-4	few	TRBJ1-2	CASSLIRQGHGYTF	TGTGCCAGCAGTTTGATTCGACAGGGTCATGGCTACACCTTC
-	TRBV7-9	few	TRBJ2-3	CASSFSRVTDTQYF	TGTGCCAGCAGCTTTAGCAGGGTCACAGATACGCAGTATTTT
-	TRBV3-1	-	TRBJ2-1	CASSQVWGEGYEQFF	TGTGCCAGCAGCCAAGTCTGGGGAGAGGGCTATGAGCAGTTCTTC
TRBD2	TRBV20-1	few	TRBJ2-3	CSASSSGGNTDTQYF	TGCAGTGCTAGCTCGAGCGGGGGAAACACAGATACGCAGTATTTT
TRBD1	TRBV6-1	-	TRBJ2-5	CASSERGQETQYF	TGTGCCAGCAGTGAAAGGGGACAGGAGACCCAGTACTTC
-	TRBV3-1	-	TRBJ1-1	CASSQETGAQAFF	TGTGCCAGCAGCCAAGAAACGGGCGCACAAGCTTTCTTT
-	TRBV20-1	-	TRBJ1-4	CSARDLLGSANEKLFF	TGCAGTGCTAGAGATCTATTGGGAAGTGCTAATGAAAAACTGTTTTTT
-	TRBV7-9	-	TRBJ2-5	CASSLAYQRFTGETQYF	TGTGCCAGCAGCTTAGCGTACCAGCGGTTCACGGGGGAGACCCAGTACTTC
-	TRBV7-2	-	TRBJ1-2	CASSGRNYGYTF	TGTGCCAGCTCCGGGCGGAACTATGGCTACACCTTC
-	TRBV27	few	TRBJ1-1	CASGRSHTLNTEAFF	TGTGCCAGCGGGCGCTCCCACACTCTGAACACTGAAGCTTTCTTT
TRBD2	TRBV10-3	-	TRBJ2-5	CAIRTSEETQYF	TGTGCCATCAGAACTAGCGAAGAGACCCAGTACTTC
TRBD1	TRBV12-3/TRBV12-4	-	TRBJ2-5	CASSISYWDSSQETQYF	TGTGCCAGCAGTATAAGTTATTGGGACAGCAGCCAAGAGACCCAGTACTTC
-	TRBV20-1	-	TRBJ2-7	CSARKLQLSYEQYF	TGCAGTGCTAGAAAACTTCAGCTATCCTACGAGCAGTACTTC
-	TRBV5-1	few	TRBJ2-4	CASSLDPGSDIQYF	TGCGCCAGCAGCTTGGATCCGGGCTCGGACATTCAGTACTTC
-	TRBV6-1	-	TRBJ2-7	CASSEMSSSYEQYF	TGTGCCAGCAGTGAAATGTCCAGCTCCTACGAGCAGTACTTC
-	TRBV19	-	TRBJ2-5	CASSTGGPETQYF	TGTGCCAGTAGTACCGGGGGGCCGGAGACCCAGTACTTC
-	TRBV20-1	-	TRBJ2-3	CSARVQISTDTQYF	TGCAGTGCTAGAGTACAGATCTCCACAGATACGCAGTATTTT
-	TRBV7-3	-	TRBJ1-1	CASSLQSPSRGTEAFF	TGTGCCAGCAGCCTACAATCCCCGTCAAGGGGGACTGAAGCTTTCTTT
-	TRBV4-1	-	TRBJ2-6	CASSQDFSSGANVLTF	TGCGCCAGCAGCCAAGACTTCAGCTCTGGGGCCAACGTCCTGACTTTC
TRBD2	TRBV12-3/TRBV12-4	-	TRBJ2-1	CASSFSPGLAGGTNEQFF	TGTGCCAGCAGTTTCTCCCCGGGACTAGCGGGGGGTACTAATGAGCAGTTCTTC
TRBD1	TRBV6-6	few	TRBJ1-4	CATRTGFNEKLFF	TGTGCCACCAGGACAGGGTTTAATGAAAAACTGTTTTTT
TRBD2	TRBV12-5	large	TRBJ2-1	CASRPSGGFNEQFF	TGTGCTAGTCGCCCTAGCGGGGGTTTCAATGAGCAGTTCTTC
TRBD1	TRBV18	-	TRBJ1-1	CASSPGQASTEAFF	TGTGCCAGCTCACCAGGACAGGCATCCACTGAAGCTTTCTTT
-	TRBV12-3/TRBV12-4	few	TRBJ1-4	CASSPDWGQKLFF	TGTGCCAGCAGCCCGGATTGGGGCCAAAAACTGTTTTTT
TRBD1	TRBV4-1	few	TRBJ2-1	CASRVPDRPEQFF	TGCGCCAGCAGAGTCCCGGACAGGCCCGAGCAGTTCTTC
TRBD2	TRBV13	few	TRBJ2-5	CASSSRDYLKAQYF	TGTGCCAGCAGCTCTCGGGACTACCTGAAGGCCCAGTACTTC
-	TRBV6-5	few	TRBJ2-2	CASSRPGIGYTGELFF	TGTGCCAGCAGCCGCCCAGGGATTGGGTACACCGGGGAGCTGTTTTTT
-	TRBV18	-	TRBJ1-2	CASSPVQGVEDGYTF	TGTGCCAGCTCACCAGTTCAGGGAGTCGAAGATGGCTACACCTTC
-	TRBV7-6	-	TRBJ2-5	CASSLDPARQETQYF	TGTGCCAGCAGCTTAGACCCAGCCAGACAAGAGACCCAGTACTTC
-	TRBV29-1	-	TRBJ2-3	CSAGKTDTQYF	TGCAGCGCCGGGAAGACAGATACGCAGTATTTT
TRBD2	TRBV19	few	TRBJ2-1	CASSSLPSGIDNEQFF	TGTGCCAGTAGTAGTCTGCCTAGCGGGATCGACAATGAGCAGTTCTTC
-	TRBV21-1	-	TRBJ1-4	CATRGASGGLGLFF	TGTGCCACCCGAGGGGCATCCGGCGGGTTAGGACTGTTTTTT
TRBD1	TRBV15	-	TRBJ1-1	CATRRTGGRSEAFF	TGTGCCACCAGACGGACAGGGGGAAGGTCTGAAGCTTTCTTT
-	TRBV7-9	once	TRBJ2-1	CASSSDGAGADEQFF	TGTGCCAGCAGCTCCGACGGCGCAGGGGCTGATGAGCAGTTCTTC
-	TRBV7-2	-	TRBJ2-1	CASRHILAQSSYNEQFF	TGTGCCAGCAGACACATTCTCGCCCAGAGCTCCTACAATGAGCAGTTCTTC
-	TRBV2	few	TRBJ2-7	CASLRTADYEQYF	TGTGCCAGTCTTAGGACAGCCGACTACGAGCAGTACTTC